This T cell receptor (beta chain) was sequenced in a study of blood T cell repertoires in COVID-19. The wider study: The United States, Italy and Spain supplied acute and convalescent COVID-19 samples. Sample material is recorded as cDNA or gDNA derived from T cells, B-cell-depleted T cells, or PBMCs.

Authors' data handling: From reference gene primer amplification, estimates of nucleated cell counts were derived. The method was immunoSEQ multiplex PCR; TCRdb's version includes in-frame clones alone and lacks a portion of them. The D gene and trimming were derived from the DNA, and the V and J assignments and clone size from that table. The table shows 100,000 or so clones, with about 85% occurring only once. CDR1 and CDR2 from the germline V gene are SGHNT and YENEEA. The length of the CDR3 is 14 residues. Losses at the gene ends were 6 bases for V and 2 bases for J; bases not matched to a gene: 2.

The TCR was taken from a human donor in a cohort sampled during active COVID-19. The V call is TRBV11-3, the J call TRBJ2-3, with 10 bases lining up with TRBD2. The source material was peripheral blood. The CDR3 region has the DNA TGTGCCAGCAGGAGCGGGAGGGACACAGATACGCAGTATTTT. Its protein product is CASRSGRDTDTQYF. The whole variable domain, remainder taken from reference TRBV11-3 and TRBJ2-3, is EAGVVQSPRYKIIEKKQPVAFWCNPISGHNTLYWYLQNLGQGPELLIRYENEEAVDDSQLPKDRFSAERLKGVDSTLKIQPAELGDSAVYLCASRSGRDTDTQYFGPGTRLTVL.